This T cell receptor (beta chain) was sequenced for a study of CXCR3-negative and CXCR3-positive naive CD8 T cells. The wider study: Collectively, the libraries yielded 140 million or so TRB reads in total, at about 1.5 +/- 0.3 million per library.

Worth noting for this clonotype: Its antigen is undetermined.

Notes on the study in general: A higher hydrophobicity marked the TRB CDR3s of CXCR3-positive naive cells versus CXCR3-negative naive cells.

Researchers prepared the TRB cDNA libraries using 5' RACE with UMI labels. Following a re-call of the 5' RACE reads, TCRdb has one entry per CDR3 protein and lacks DNA. The sample totals 95,000 to 100,000 distinct CDR3 sequences. A CD45RO-CCR7+CD27+CD95- profile was what naive CD8+ T cells displayed. Material for sequencing was naive CXCR3+ CD8+ T cells from blood. This sample's subset: CD45RO-CCR7+CD27+CD95- naive CD8+ T cells expressing CXCR3 (TNR3+). The receptor comes from a human donor in good health. Some clones in this sample may be carry-over from other donors' samples.

The CDR3 sequence: CAISGGRDPSGANVLTF. The chain carries TRBV10-3 and TRBJ2-6; checking the TCRdb D call of TRBD1 is not possible without DNA. Per germline, CDR1 ENHRY and CDR2 SYGVKD. CDR3 length: 17 residues.